The 17 T cell receptor beta chains given below trace back to one sample, sequenced in a study of blood T cell repertoires in COVID-19. Profiling relied on immunoSEQ multiplex PCR, and the TCRdb table lists in-frame clones only, not all of them. Among about 200,000 clones listed, 85% to 90% were seen once. The sequencing sample was made of peripheral blood. The receptors derive from an elderly man with acute or convalescent COVID-19.

The chain recombines TRBV11-2 with TRBJ1-3, with D unclear. The CDR3 extends over 16 amino acids. Germline CDR1 and CDR2: SGHAT and FQNNGV. Trimming left V 6 bases short and J 6 bases short, with 21 bases between. The CDR3 loop reads CASRSYLQRRQNTIYF. The CDR3 coding sequence is TGTGCCAGCAGGTCCTACTTACAGCGGCGCCAAAACACCATATATTTT.

The rearrangement joins TRBV4-2 to TRBJ2-1, with 9 bases that match TRBD2. The CDR3 length is 17 residues. In germline, CDR1 is LGHNA, CDR2 YNFKEQ. J gave up 0 bases and V 2 bases, and 5 bases lay outside the gene matches. The CDR3 loop reads CASSQNLAGISYNEQFF. DNA of the CDR3: TGTGCCAGCAGCCAAAATCTAGCGGGAATCTCCTACAATGAGCAGTTCTTC.

The chain carries TRBV24-1 and TRBJ1-2; the D is unclear. CDR1 KGHDR and CDR2 SFDVKD come from the germline V gene. The length of the CDR3 is 14 residues. Trimming took off 7 bases at V and 2 bases at J, with 13 bases between the two ends. CDR3 region: CATRNREPNYGYTF. In DNA, the CDR3 is TGTGCCACCAGAAACCGGGAACCCAACTATGGCTACACCTTC.

The chain uses TRBV28 and TRBJ2-3; D remains unclear. Trimming stripped 3 bases from V and 4 bases from J, with 8 bases between. CDR1 and CDR2 (germline): MDHEN, SYDVKM. This CDR3 is built from 13 residues. The CDR3 loop reads CASSLGEADTQYF. The CDR3 DNA reads TGTGCCAGCAGTTTGGGCGAAGCAGATACGCAGTATTTT.

Only a few counts were recorded for this clone. The chain recombines TRBV14 with TRBJ2-2; tentatively, D is TRBD2 (6 bases). Per germline, CDR1 SGHDN and CDR2 FVKESK. The CDR3 runs 18 residues. Trimming took off 2 bases at V and 7 bases at J, with 23 bases between the two ends. CDR3 nucleotides: TGTGCCAGCAGCCAAATGGGAGGCTCTACTTGGGCGGTCGGGGAGCTGTTTTTT. Translated: CASSQMGGSTWAVGELFF. Based on the CDR3 plus reference TRBV14 and TRBJ2-2, the full variable domain is EAGVTQFPSHSVIEKGQTVTLRCDPISGHDNLYWYRRVMGKEIKFLLHFVKESKQDESGMPNNRFLAERTGGTYSTLKVQPAELEDSGVYFCASSQMGGSTWAVGELFFGEGSRLTVL.

The gene calls are TRBV6-1 and TRBJ2-7, with 14 positions matching TRBD2. The CDR3 consists of 16 residues. Losses at the gene ends were 4 bases for V and 5 bases for J; bases not matched to a gene: 7. Germline-derived CDR1 and CDR2 are MNHNS and SASEGT. The CDR3 is CASSVGTSGRRNEQYF. The CDR3 nucleotides read TGTGCCAGCAGTGTTGGGACTAGCGGGAGAAGGAACGAGCAGTACTTC.

This chain connects TRBV24-1 to TRBJ2-1, with D perhaps matching TRBD2 (5 bases). V lost 6 bases and J 5 bases, leaving 10 bases between the germline ends. Germline V lookup: CDR1 KGHDR, CDR2 SFDVKD. The CDR3 consists of 13 residues. The CDR3 sequence: CATSNSANNEQFF. CDR3 DNA: TGTGCCACCAGTAATAGCGCCAACAATGAGCAGTTCTTC.

The chain links TRBV6-2 or TRBV6-3 to TRBJ1-5, with D possibly being TRBD1 (5 bases). Between the trimmed V and J ends, which lost 3 bases and 0 bases, there was a span of 24 bases. CDR3 length: 20 residues. CDR1 and CDR2 (germline): MNHEY, SVGEGT. CDR3 residues: CASSYYGRDSWGYSNQPQHF. Written as DNA, the CDR3 is TGTGCCAGCAGTTATTACGGTCGGGACTCTTGGGGTTATAGCAATCAGCCCCAGCATTTT.

The chain couples TRBV5-1 to TRBJ1-1; possible D gene TRBD1, 5 bases. Germline V gene data show CDR1 as SGHRS and CDR2 as YFSETQ. The CDR3 spans 14 residues. V was trimmed by 4 bases and J by 2 bases, leaving 12 bases between them. The CDR3 nucleotides are TGCGCCAGCAGCAACGGACAACCAAACACTGAAGCTTTCTTT. Translating gives CASSNGQPNTEAFF.

This clone is a singleton in its sample. The V and J genes are TRBV3-1 (or the pseudogene TRBV3-2) and TRBJ1-1; D is perhaps TRBD1 (6 bases). The germline V and J ends were trimmed by 0 bases and 11 bases, with 16 bases remaining between them. Germline lookup yields CDR1 LGHDT and CDR2 YNNKEL (reference sequence). This CDR3 comprises 14 residues. The CDR3 loop reads CASSQDGQPRRAFF. The CDR3 nucleotides read TGTGCCAGCAGCCAAGATGGACAGCCCCGAAGGGCTTTCTTT.

The chain links TRBV7-6 to TRBJ2-7; TRBD2 matches 7 bases. The germline V gene encodes CDR1 SGHVS and CDR2 FNYEAQ. This CDR3 has 14 amino acids. Germline trimming cut 1 base from V and 6 bases from J; bases unmatched to any gene: 6. CDR3 coding DNA: TGTGCCAGCAGCTTAGGGGCGGGAGTGAGCGAGCAGTACGTC. Protein sequence: CASSLGAGVSEQYV.

J is TRBJ1-5 and V is TRBV29-1; the match to TRBD1 covers 7 bases. Looked up from germline, CDR1 is SQVTM and CDR2 is ANQGSEA. CDR3 length: 13 residues. J lost 3 bases, V lost 6 bases, and 5 bases had no gene match. The CDR3 region is CSVAQGDNQPQHF. In nucleotides, the CDR3 is TGCAGCGTAGCTCAGGGGGACAATCAGCCCCAGCATTTT.

In its sample, this clone was seen once. The V gene is TRBV19, the J gene TRBJ1-5, with D possibly matching TRBD1 (5 bases). Trimming cost V 6 bases and J 11 bases, with 17 bases left between them. This CDR3 is built from 13 residues. CDR1 and CDR2 from the germline V gene are LNHDA and SQIVND (reference sequence). The CDR3 nucleotides read TGTGCCAGTAGATCAGGGTCAGAGGTGTCCCAGCATTTT. Amino acids: CASRSGSEVSQHF.

The chain has TRBV5-1 and TRBJ1-1, with 9 nucleotides matching TRBD1. Germline values: CDR1 SGHRS, CDR2 YFSETQ. V dropped 4 bases and J dropped 5; count of bases not matched to a gene: 6. This CDR3 has 14 residues. The chain's CDR3 is CASSQGQGRTEAFF. The CDR3 DNA reads TGCGCCAGCAGCCAGGGACAGGGACGGACTGAAGCTTTCTTT.

In its sample, this clone was seen a few times. The chain employs TRBV5-1 and TRBJ2-5, with 10 positions matching TRBD1. The CDR3 runs 16 residues. V was pared by 1 base and J by 5 bases, with 8 bases of the junction left unmatched. Germline CDR1 SGHRS, CDR2 YFSETQ. The CDR3 here is CASSLSPGTGDETQYF. The CDR3 coding sequence is TGCGCCAGCAGCTTGTCGCCCGGGACAGGGGATGAGACCCAGTACTTC.

Remarks on this clone: Other DNA sequences within the sample encode an identical CDR3. The chain carries TRBV19 and TRBJ2-6; D remains unclear. The V end lost 3 bases, the J end lost 1 base, and 7 bases lay between the germline ends. CDR3 length equals 15 residues. In germline, CDR1 is LNHDA, CDR2 SQIVND (reference sequence). CDR3 loop: CASSILSSGANVLTF. CDR3 coding DNA: TGTGCCAGTAGTATCCTTTCTTCTGGGGCCAACGTCCTGACTTTC.

This clone occurred a few times. This chain links TRBV7-8 with TRBJ2-2; 7 bases are shared with TRBD2. V shed 4 bases and J 4 bases; nucleotides not matched to a gene: 3. The CDR3 runs to 14 residues. CDR1 is SGHVS and CDR2 is FQNEAQ in the germline V gene. The CDR3 protein is CASSSLAATGELFF. The CDR3 DNA reads TGTGCCAGCAGCTCCCTAGCGGCCACCGGGGAGCTGTTTTTT.